This T cell receptor beta chain was profiled in a study of T-cell reconstitution after alpha-beta-depleted transplantation in children. Study-wide results and caveats: At day 60, the high TCRbeta diversity found in some patients originated from recipient T cells and thymic progenitors that had survived.

The germline V gene encodes CDR1 SGHTA and CDR2 FQGNSA. The J segment lost 2 bases and the V segment lost 1 base, leaving 7 bases of the junction unmatched. This CDR3 has 18 residues. For this clonotype: Its antigen is not known.

The authors prepared the TCRbeta library with unique molecular identifiers. Each CDR3 protein gets one entry after TCRdb re-called the PCR reads with MiXCR. The table records approximately 500,000 distinct CDR3 sequences, approximately 30% of them present only once. The receptor's source is a boy less than two years old with Wiskott-Aldrich syndrome, due to receive a stem cell transplant. The chain couples TRBV7-2 to TRBJ2-1, with 11 bases lining up with TRBD2. This specimen was PBMCs, taken before TCRalphabeta/CD19-depleted stem cell transplant. CDR3 sequence reads: CASSLGQPGLAAYNEQFF. CDR3 in DNA: TGTGCCAGCAGCTTAGGGCAACCGGGACTAGCGGCCTACAATGAGCAGTTCTTC.